This T cell receptor (beta chain) was captured in a study of T-cell reconstitution after alpha-beta-depleted transplantation in children. Comments on this clonotype: Its antigen is still unknown.

CDR3 length: 17 residues. From germline, CDR1 is DFQATT and CDR2 SNEGSKA (reference sequence). The V gene end was trimmed by 0 bases and the J gene end by 4 bases; junction bases not matched to a gene: 7. The authors prepared the TCRbeta library with unique molecular identifiers. MiXCR was run by TCRdb on the PCR reads, yielding one entry per CDR3 protein. Altogether just over 200,000 distinct CDR3 sequences are present, under 8.5% being singletons, with the ten largest covering about a third. Whole-study results and caveats: The main origin of T-cell counts and diversity one year after transplant was newly produced T cells. The high TCRbeta diversity at day 60 in some patients came from surviving recipient T cells and thymic progenitors.

The rearrangement links TRBV20-1 to TRBJ2-1; TRBD2 agrees at 12 bases. The source of this sequence is a male patient aged 2-9 years who had a stem cell transplant for acute myeloid leukemia, so the T cells may come from the graft donor. The specimen was PBMCs, mostly from graft donor cells, collected 360 days after TCRalphabeta/CD19-depleted stem cell transplant. In nucleotides, the CDR3 is TGCAGTGCTAGAGAGGCTAGCGGGAGGGCCCGTTACAATGAGCAGTTCTTC. It encodes CSAREASGRARYNEQFF.